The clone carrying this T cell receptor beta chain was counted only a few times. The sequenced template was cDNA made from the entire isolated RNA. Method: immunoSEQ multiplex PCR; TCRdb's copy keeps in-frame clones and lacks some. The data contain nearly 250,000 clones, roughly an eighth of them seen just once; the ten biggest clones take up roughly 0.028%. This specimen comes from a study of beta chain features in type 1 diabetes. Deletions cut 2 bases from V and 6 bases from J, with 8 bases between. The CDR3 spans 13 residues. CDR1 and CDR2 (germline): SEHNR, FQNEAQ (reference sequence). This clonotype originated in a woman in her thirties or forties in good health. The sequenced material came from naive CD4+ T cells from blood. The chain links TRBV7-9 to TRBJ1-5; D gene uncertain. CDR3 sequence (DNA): TGTGCCAGCAGCTTAAGTGGGCCTCAGCCCCAGCATTTT. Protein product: CASSLSGPQPQHF. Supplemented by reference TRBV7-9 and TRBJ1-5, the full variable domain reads DTGVSQNPRHKITKRGQNVTFRCDPISEHNRLYWYRQTLGQGPEFLTYFQNEAQLEKSRLLSDRFSAERPKGSFSTLEIQRTEQGDSAMYLCASSLSGPQPQHFGDGTRLSIL.